This TCR beta chain was profiled in a study of T cell responses to AZD1222 COVID-19 vaccine. Clones were read by immunoSEQ multiplex PCR, and TCRdb kept only the in-frame ones, dropping some. Of roughly 96,000 clones detected, roughly 90% appear once; the ten largest clones hold about 25%. A remark on this clone: No antigen is known for it.

The CDR3 runs to 15 residues. Germline assignment: CDR1 SGHNT and CDR2 YYREEE (reference sequence). J lost 7 bases, V lost 1 base, and 7 bases had no gene match. Study-level points and caveats: White British donors predominated, females outnumbered males, and clonal diversity was possibly underestimated.

The source of this sequence is an adult in good health. This specimen consisted of peripheral blood, obtained on day 0 of AZD1222 vaccination. The V and J genes are TRBV5-4 and TRBJ2-1, with 8 bases aligning to TRBD2. CDR3 nucleotides: TGTGCCAGCAGCTTGTCCGGGACTAGAACGAATGAGCAGTTCTTC. It specifies CASSLSGTRTNEQFF.